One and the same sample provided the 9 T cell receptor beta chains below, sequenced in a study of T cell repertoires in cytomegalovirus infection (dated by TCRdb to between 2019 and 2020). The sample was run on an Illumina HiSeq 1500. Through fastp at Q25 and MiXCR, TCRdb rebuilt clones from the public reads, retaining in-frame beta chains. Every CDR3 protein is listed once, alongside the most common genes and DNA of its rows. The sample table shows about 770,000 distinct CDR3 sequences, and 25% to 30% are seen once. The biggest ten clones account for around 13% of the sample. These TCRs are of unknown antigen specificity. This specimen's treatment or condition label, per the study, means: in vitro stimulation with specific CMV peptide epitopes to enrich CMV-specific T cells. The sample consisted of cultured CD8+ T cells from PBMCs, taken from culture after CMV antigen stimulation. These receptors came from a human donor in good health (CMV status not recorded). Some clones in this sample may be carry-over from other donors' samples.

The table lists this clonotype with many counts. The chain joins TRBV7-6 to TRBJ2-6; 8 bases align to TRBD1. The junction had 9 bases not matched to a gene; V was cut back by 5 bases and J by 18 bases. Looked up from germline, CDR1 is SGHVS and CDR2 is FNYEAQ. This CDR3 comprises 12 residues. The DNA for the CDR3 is TGTGCCAGCAGCAACGCCGGACAGGGTGGGACTTTC. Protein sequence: CASSNAGQGGTF.

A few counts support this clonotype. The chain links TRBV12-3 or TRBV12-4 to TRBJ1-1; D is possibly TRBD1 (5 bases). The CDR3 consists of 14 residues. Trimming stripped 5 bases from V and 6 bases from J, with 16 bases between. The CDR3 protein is CASSQGPEEAEAFF. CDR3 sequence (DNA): TGTGCCAGCAGTCAGGGACCTGAGGAGGCTGAAGCTTTCTTT.

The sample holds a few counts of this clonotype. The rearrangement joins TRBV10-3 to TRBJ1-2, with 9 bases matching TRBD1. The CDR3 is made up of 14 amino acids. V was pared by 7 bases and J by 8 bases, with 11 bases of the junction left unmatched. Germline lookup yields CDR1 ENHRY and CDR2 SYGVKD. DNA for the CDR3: TGTGCCATCAATCCGGACAGGGGAATAATAGGCTACACCTTC. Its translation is CAINPDRGIIGYTF.

CDR3 residues: CASSPKGPGEQYV. The CDR3, as DNA: TGTGCCAGCAGCCCGAAAGGGCCGGGGGAGCAGTACGTC. V is TRBV7-6 and J is TRBJ2-7, with D perhaps TRBD2 (5 bases). The V end lost 5 bases, the J end lost 7 bases, and 15 bases lay between the germline ends. CDR3 length: 13 amino acids. Germline V gene lookup returns CDR1 SGHVS and CDR2 FNYEAQ.

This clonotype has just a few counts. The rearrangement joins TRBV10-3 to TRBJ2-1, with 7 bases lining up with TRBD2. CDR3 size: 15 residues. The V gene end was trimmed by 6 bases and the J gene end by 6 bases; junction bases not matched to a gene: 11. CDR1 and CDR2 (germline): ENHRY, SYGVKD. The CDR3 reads CAISSSGASGNEQFF. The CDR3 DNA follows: TGTGCCATCAGCTCGAGCGGGGCCAGTGGCAATGAGCAGTTCTTC.

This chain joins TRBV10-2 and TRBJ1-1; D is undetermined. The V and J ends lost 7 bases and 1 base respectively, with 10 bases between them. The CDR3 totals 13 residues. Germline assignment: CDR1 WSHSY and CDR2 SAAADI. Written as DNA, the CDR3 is TGCGCCAGCACCCAGCAGAGGAACACTGAAGCTTTCTTT. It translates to CASTQQRNTEAFF.

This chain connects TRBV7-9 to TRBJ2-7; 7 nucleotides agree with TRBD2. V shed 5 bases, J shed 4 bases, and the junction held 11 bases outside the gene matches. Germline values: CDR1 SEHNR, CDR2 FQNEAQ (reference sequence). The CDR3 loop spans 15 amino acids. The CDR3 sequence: CASSPPRTRGYEQYV. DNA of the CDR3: TGTGCCAGCAGCCCTCCTCGGACTAGAGGTTACGAGCAGTACGTC.

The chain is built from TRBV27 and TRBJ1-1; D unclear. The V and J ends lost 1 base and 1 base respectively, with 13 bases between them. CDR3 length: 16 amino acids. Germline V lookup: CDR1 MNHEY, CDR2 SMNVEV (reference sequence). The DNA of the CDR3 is TGTGCCAGCAGTTTATATTATACAGACCCGAACACTGAAGCTTTCTTT. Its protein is CASSLYYTDPNTEAFF.

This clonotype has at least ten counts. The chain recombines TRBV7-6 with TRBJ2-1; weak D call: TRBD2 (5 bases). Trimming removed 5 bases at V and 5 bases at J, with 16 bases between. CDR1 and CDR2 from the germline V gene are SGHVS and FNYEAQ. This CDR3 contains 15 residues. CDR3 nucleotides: TGTGCCAGCAGCCCCGTCGGGGATAAACACAATGAGCAGTTCTTC. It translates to CASSPVGDKHNEQFF.